These T cell receptor beta chains were read from a single sample in a study of cytomegalovirus exposure and HLA in healthy donors. Sequencing was performed with immunoSEQ multiplex PCR; in TCRdb, only in-frame clones are kept and a portion is missing. The sample has about 130,000 clones, less than 80% seen once. Sequenced: PBMCs. The receptors originated from a man aged 40-49 years in good health and CMV-seropositive. The CDR3 runs from the conserved cysteine through the conserved F or W. Each record gives: clone size, V gene, J gene, D gene, CDR3 DNA, CDR3 protein. A D gene is named only where the DNA matches it firmly. Rows give clone size only sometimes, using once, few, many, or a class for an expanded clone.

clone size: -
V gene: TRBV9
J gene: TRBJ2-5
D gene: TRBD2
CDR3 DNA: TGTGCCAGCAGCGTAGGCGGGAGGGCCCAGGAGACCCAGTACTTC
CDR3 protein: CASSVGGRAQETQYF

clone size: -
V gene: TRBV30
J gene: TRBJ1-5
D gene: -
CDR3 DNA: TGTGCCTGGAGTGCGGGATATAGCAATCAGCCCCAGCATTTT
CDR3 protein: CAWSAGYSNQPQHF

clone size: -
V gene: TRBV5-1
J gene: TRBJ2-1
D gene: -
CDR3 DNA: TGCGCCAGCAGCTGGGTCGGTACGGGAAACTCCTACAATGAGCAGTTCTTC
CDR3 protein: CASSWVGTGNSYNEQFF

clone size: -
V gene: TRBV4-1
J gene: TRBJ1-2
D gene: -
CDR3 DNA: TGCGCCAGCAGCCAAGAGTGGACACGTCCCTATGGCTACACCTTC
CDR3 protein: CASSQEWTRPYGYTF

clone size: -
V gene: TRBV5-1
J gene: TRBJ2-3
D gene: TRBD2
CDR3 DNA: TGCGCCAGCACCACCCTAGCGGGGGCCTTTCAAGATACGCAGTATTTT
CDR3 protein: CASTTLAGAFQDTQYF

clone size: few
V gene: TRBV9
J gene: TRBJ2-2
D gene: TRBD2
CDR3 DNA: TGTGCCAGCAGCGCCGGGACTAGAATAACCGGGGAGCTGTTTTTT
CDR3 protein: CASSAGTRITGELFF

clone size: -
V gene: TRBV6-4
J gene: TRBJ1-5
D gene: -
CDR3 DNA: TGTGCCAGCAGTGAGACAGATCTCCTAGGGCCCCAGCATTTT
CDR3 protein: CASSETDLLGPQHF

clone size: -
V gene: TRBV9
J gene: TRBJ1-2
D gene: -
CDR3 DNA: TGTGCCAGCAGCGTAGCTCTAAATAGGGAGGGTGCCTACACCTTC
CDR3 protein: CASSVALNREGAYTF

clone size: few
V gene: TRBV5-6
J gene: TRBJ1-5
D gene: -
CDR3 DNA: TGTGCCAGCAGCTCCCGAACAGGTGATTGGCGCAATCAGCCCCAGCATTTT
CDR3 protein: CASSSRTGDWRNQPQHF

clone size: -
V gene: TRBV28
J gene: TRBJ1-1
D gene: -
CDR3 DNA: TGTGCCAGCCCCCCCCGCCCAGGGGCAAACACTGAAGCTTTCTTT
CDR3 protein: CASPPRPGANTEAFF

clone size: -
V gene: TRBV29-1
J gene: TRBJ2-3
D gene: -
CDR3 DNA: TGCAGCACCCCTGGGGGGTATACGACGACAGATACGCAGTATTTT
CDR3 protein: CSTPGGYTTTDTQYF

clone size: -
V gene: TRBV28
J gene: TRBJ1-5
D gene: TRBD1
CDR3 DNA: TGTGCCAGCAGTGCTACAGGGGTTCAGCCCCAGCATTTT
CDR3 protein: CASSATGVQPQHF

clone size: -
V gene: TRBV7-2
J gene: TRBJ2-1
D gene: TRBD2
CDR3 DNA: TGTGCCAGCAGCCCTTACGGTAGCGGGAGGGGCAATGAGCAGTTCTTC
CDR3 protein: CASSPYGSGRGNEQFF

clone size: medium-sized
V gene: TRBV19
J gene: TRBJ1-2
D gene: -
CDR3 DNA: TGTGCCAGTAACCTCGGACAGCACTATGGCTACACCTTC
CDR3 protein: CASNLGQHYGYTF

clone size: -
V gene: TRBV29-1
J gene: TRBJ1-1
D gene: -
CDR3 DNA: TGCAGCGTTGAGGAATTCTCGGGCACTGAAGCTTTCTTT
CDR3 protein: CSVEEFSGTEAFF

clone size: -
V gene: TRBV28
J gene: TRBJ2-7
D gene: -
CDR3 DNA: TGTGCCAGCAGTTCAAGGGGGGGGATATACTCCTACGAGCAGTACTTC
CDR3 protein: CASSSRGGIYSYEQYF